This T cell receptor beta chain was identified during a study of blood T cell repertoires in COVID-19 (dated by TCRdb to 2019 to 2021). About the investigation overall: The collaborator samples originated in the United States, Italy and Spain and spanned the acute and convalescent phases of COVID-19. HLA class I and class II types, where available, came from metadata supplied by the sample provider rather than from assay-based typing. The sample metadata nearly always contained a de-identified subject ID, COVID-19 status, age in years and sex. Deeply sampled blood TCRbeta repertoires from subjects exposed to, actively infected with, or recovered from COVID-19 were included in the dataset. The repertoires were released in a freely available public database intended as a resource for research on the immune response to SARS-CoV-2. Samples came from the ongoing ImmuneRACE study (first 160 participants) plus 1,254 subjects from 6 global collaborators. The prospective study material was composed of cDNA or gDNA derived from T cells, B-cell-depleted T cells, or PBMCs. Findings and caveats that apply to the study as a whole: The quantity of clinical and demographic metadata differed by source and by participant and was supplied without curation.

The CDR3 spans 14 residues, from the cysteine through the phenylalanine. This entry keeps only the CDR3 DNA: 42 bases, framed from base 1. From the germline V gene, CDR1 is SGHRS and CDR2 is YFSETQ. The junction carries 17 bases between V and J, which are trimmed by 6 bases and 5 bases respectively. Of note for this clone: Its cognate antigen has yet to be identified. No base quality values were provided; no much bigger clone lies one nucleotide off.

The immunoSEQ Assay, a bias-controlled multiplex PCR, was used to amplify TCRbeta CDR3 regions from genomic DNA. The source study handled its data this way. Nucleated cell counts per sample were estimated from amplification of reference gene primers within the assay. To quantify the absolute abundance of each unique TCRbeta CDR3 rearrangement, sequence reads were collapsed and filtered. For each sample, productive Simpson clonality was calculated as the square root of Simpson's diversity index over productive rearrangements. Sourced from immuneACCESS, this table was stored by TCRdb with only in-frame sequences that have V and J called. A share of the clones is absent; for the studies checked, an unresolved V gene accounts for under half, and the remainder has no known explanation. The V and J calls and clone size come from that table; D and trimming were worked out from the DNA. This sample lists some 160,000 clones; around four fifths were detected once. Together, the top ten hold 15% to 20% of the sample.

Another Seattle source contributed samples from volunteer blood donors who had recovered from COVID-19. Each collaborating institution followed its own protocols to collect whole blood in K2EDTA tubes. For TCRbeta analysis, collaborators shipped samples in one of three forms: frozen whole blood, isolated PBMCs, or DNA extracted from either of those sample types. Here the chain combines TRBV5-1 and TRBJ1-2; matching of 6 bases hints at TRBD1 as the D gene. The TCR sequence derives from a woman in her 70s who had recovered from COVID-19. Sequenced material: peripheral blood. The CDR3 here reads CASTQDRPHYGYTF. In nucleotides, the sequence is TGCGCCAGCACCCAAGACAGGCCTCATTATGGCTACACCTTC.